This T cell receptor beta chain was documented in a study of blood T cell repertoires in COVID-19. Study as a whole: The origin of the acute and convalescent COVID-19 samples was the United States, Italy and Spain. From T cells, B-cell-depleted T cells, or PBMCs came the material, which was cDNA or gDNA.

CDR3 length: 15 amino acids. V dropped 5 bases and J dropped 7 bases, with 21 bases sitting between them. Germline V gene data show CDR1 as SGHTA and CDR2 as FQGNSA. Per the authors' pipeline: The assay estimated nucleated cells by amplifying reference gene primers. Clones were read by immunoSEQ multiplex PCR, and TCRdb kept only the in-frame ones, dropping some. That table gives V, J and clone size, and the DNA gave D and trimming. The sample holds some 280,000 clones, 86% seen once. This receptor was taken from a woman aged 25 to 45 with active or convalescent COVID-19. The gene calls are TRBV7-2 and TRBJ2-7; weak D call: TRBD2 (5 bases). Sample: peripheral blood. CDR3 loop: CASSPRLVAEGEQYF. The CDR3 nucleotides read TGTGCCAGCAGCCCCCGTTTAGTAGCCGAGGGTGAGCAGTACTTC.